The rows below give T cell receptor beta chains drawn from one sample of a study of blood T cell repertoires in COVID-19. Assay: immunoSEQ multiplex PCR; the TCRdb copy retains only in-frame clones and omits some. The sample lists 110,000 to 150,000 clones, 70% to 80% occurring once. Sequencing used peripheral blood. The source of these receptors is a man in his sixties with acute or convalescent COVID-19. The CDR3 runs from the conserved cysteine through the conserved F or W. A D gene is named only where the DNA matches it firmly. Where a row states a size, it is once, few, many or the class of an expanded clone; other rows omit it.

clone_size d_call j_call v_call cdr3_aa cdr3_nt
few . TRBJ1-2 TRBV30 CAWGQNGYTF TGTGCCTGGGGACAGAATGGCTACACCTTC
once . TRBJ1-2 TRBV28 CASSPKGGGVRGYTF TGTGCCAGCAGTCCCAAAGGGGGGGGCGTCCGTGGCTACACCTTC
. TRBD2 TRBJ2-7 TRBV6-5 CASATSGTYEQYF TGTGCCAGCGCGACTAGCGGGACCTACGAGCAGTACTTC
. . TRBJ2-1 TRBV5-6 CASSFRFNEQFF TGTGCCAGCAGCTTTCGGTTCAATGAGCAGTTCTTC
. . TRBJ2-5 TRBV7-2 CASGRLWETQYF TGTGCCAGCGGCCGATTGTGGGAGACCCAGTACTTC
. . TRBJ2-7 TRBV5-1 CASSLEASQSSYEQYF TGCGCCAGCAGCTTGGAAGCTAGCCAGAGCTCCTACGAGCAGTACTTC
. TRBD2 TRBJ2-2 TRBV4-2 CASSHQGGGLAGNTGELFF TGTGCCAGCAGCCACCAGGGTGGGGGACTAGCGGGTAACACCGGGGAGCTGTTTTTT
. . TRBJ2-1 TRBV7-2 CASSLAGGPDEQFF TGTGCCAGCAGCTTAGCGGGAGGCCCGGATGAGCAGTTCTTC
. . TRBJ2-1 TRBV7-3 CASSLRGEEDEQFF TGTGCCAGCAGCTTAAGAGGTGAAGAGGATGAGCAGTTCTTC
. TRBD1 TRBJ1-1 TRBV5-6 CASSQTGDTEAFF TGTGCCAGCAGCCAGACAGGGGACACTGAAGCTTTCTTT
. TRBD1 TRBJ1-2 TRBV19 CASSLWDRGNGYTF TGTGCCAGTAGTCTTTGGGACAGGGGAAATGGCTACACCTTC
. TRBD2 TRBJ2-1 TRBV9 CASSDGLAGHNEQFF TGTGCCAGCAGCGACGGACTAGCGGGGCACAATGAGCAGTTCTTC
. . TRBJ1-2 TRBV20-1 CSASPSYGYTF TGCAGTGCTAGCCCATCCTATGGCTACACCTTC
. TRBD2 TRBJ2-1 TRBV10-3 CAISEREGYNEQFF TGTGCCATCAGTGAGCGGGAGGGCTACAATGAGCAGTTCTTC
. . TRBJ1-1 TRBV11-2 CASSLDLGAAVAFF TGTGCCAGCAGCTTAGATCTGGGGGCGGCTGTAGCTTTCTTT
. TRBD1 TRBJ2-7 TRBV2 CASNLDRGRYEQYF TGTGCCAGCAACTTGGACAGGGGTCGCTACGAGCAGTACTTC
. TRBD2 TRBJ2-7 TRBV9 CASSYTAAGVDEQYF TGTGCCAGCAGCTACACTGCAGCGGGAGTGGACGAGCAGTACTTC
. TRBD2 TRBJ2-7 TRBV7-9 CASSILAGGPSEQYF TGTGCCAGCAGCATACTAGCGGGAGGGCCCAGCGAGCAGTACTTC
. . TRBJ2-1 TRBV5-1 CASSLSNNEQFF TGCGCCAGCAGCTTATCAAACAATGAGCAGTTCTTC
. TRBD1 TRBJ2-3 TRBV5-6 CASSSRGQGRADTQYF TGTGCCAGCAGCTCCCGGGGACAGGGGCGGGCAGATACGCAGTATTTT
. . TRBJ2-7 TRBV28 CASSLPGSYEQYF TGTGCCAGCAGTTTACCGGGGTCCTACGAGCAGTACTTC
. . TRBJ1-5 TRBV28 CASSLTPGPQPQHF TGTGCCAGCAGTTTAACGCCAGGGCCTCAGCCCCAGCATTTT
few TRBD1 TRBJ2-3 TRBV4-2 CASSQDGTVADTQYF TGTGCCAGCAGCCAAGACGGGACAGTGGCAGATACGCAGTATTTT
. . TRBJ1-2 TRBV2 CASKPGTSSYGYTF TGTGCCAGCAAGCCCGGGACATCCTCATATGGCTACACCTTC
. . TRBJ2-7 TRBV7-3 CASSLTLDYEQYF TGTGCCAGCAGCTTAACGTTAGATTACGAGCAGTACTTC
. TRBD1 TRBJ1-1 TRBV27 CASSPDRGYTEAFF TGTGCCAGCAGTCCGGACAGGGGATACACTGAAGCTTTCTTT
. . TRBJ2-2 TRBV7-9 CASSPQGHGELFF TGTGCCAGCAGCCCACAGGGACACGGGGAGCTGTTTTTT
. . TRBJ1-2 TRBV12-3/TRBV12-4 CASRSHGEGGYTF TGTGCCAGCAGATCCCACGGGGAAGGAGGCTACACCTTC
. . TRBJ1-1 TRBV5-1 CASSRGAMNTEAFF TGCGCCAGCAGTCGCGGGGCGATGAACACTGAAGCTTTCTTT
. . TRBJ1-2 TRBV4-2 CASSQALAGGVYGYTF TGTGCCAGCAGCCAAGCCCTTGCTGGGGGGGTCTATGGCTACACCTTC
. . TRBJ2-7 TRBV7-2 CASSGGLAFVAEQYF TGTGCCAGCAGCGGGGGCCTCGCCTTCGTCGCCGAGCAGTACTTC
few TRBD2 TRBJ2-5 TRBV6-6 CASSYGSSGVETQYF TGTGCCAGCAGTTACGGGTCTAGCGGTGTAGAGACCCAGTACTTC
. . TRBJ1-1 TRBV5-1 CASSSPGTPNTEAFF TGCGCCAGCAGCTCCCCCGGGACACCGAACACTGAAGCTTTCTTT
. . TRBJ1-5 TRBV5-1 CASSSDGGAPQHF TGCGCCAGCAGCTCTGATGGGGGGGCCCCCCAGCATTTT
. TRBD1 TRBJ1-3 TRBV11-2 CASSLMTGLGNTIYF TGTGCCAGCAGCTTAATGACAGGGCTCGGAAACACCATATATTTT
few TRBD1 TRBJ2-5 TRBV5-1 CASSPLGQGTSETQYF TGCGCCAGCAGCCCTCTGGGACAGGGGACCTCAGAGACCCAGTACTTC
. . TRBJ2-5 TRBV7-2 CASSLAGLLGETQYF TGTGCCAGCAGCTTAGCAGGACTCCTCGGGGAGACCCAGTACTTC
. TRBD1 TRBJ2-5 TRBV7-7 CASSRTGLKETQYF TGTGCTAGCAGTCGGACAGGGTTGAAAGAGACCCAGTACTTC
. TRBD1 TRBJ2-2 TRBV18 CASSPRDRVFTGELFF TGTGCCAGCTCACCCCGGGACAGGGTTTTCACCGGGGAGCTGTTTTTT
. TRBD2 TRBJ2-2 TRBV19 CAARSLAGFTGELFF TGTGCCGCCAGATCACTAGCGGGATTCACCGGGGAGCTGTTTTTT
once TRBD1 TRBJ2-7 TRBV7-8 CASSPQGTYEQYF TGTGCCAGCAGCCCACAGGGGACCTACGAGCAGTACTTC
. TRBD1 TRBJ1-1 TRBV28 CASSRGQREAFF TGTGCCAGCAGTCGGGGACAGCGAGAAGCTTTCTTT
. TRBD1 TRBJ1-3 TRBV5-4 CASSKTGGAGNTIYF TGTGCCAGCAGCAAGACAGGGGGCGCGGGAAACACCATATATTTT
. . TRBJ2-1 TRBV27 CASSFEGSYNEQFF TGTGCCAGCAGTTTCGAGGGCTCCTACAATGAGCAGTTCTTC
. . TRBJ1-2 TRBV27 CASSFTGNYGYTF TGTGCCAGCAGTTTTACAGGGAACTATGGCTACACCTTC
many TRBD1 TRBJ2-1 TRBV28 CASSRRVGQGAYNEQFF TGTGCCAGCAGTAGACGTGTGGGACAGGGGGCCTACAATGAGCAGTTCTTC
. TRBD2 TRBJ2-5 TRBV5-4 CASSIRTSGQETQYF TGTGCCAGCAGCATCCGGACTAGCGGGCAAGAGACCCAGTACTTC